The TCR beta chain described here comes from a study of blood T cell repertoires in COVID-19. Study-level information: Researchers got acute and convalescent COVID-19 samples from the United States, Italy and Spain. Sources were T cells, B-cell-depleted T cells, or PBMCs; the material itself was cDNA or gDNA.

Under the authors' procedure: How many nucleated cells were present was estimated from reference gene primer amplification. Clones were sequenced by immunoSEQ multiplex PCR, and TCRdb holds only the in-frame ones, with some missing. That table furnishes V, J and clone size, whereas the DNA furnished D and trimming. The repertoire consists of 200,000 to 250,000 clones, with about 87% occurring once and the leading ten covering 2% to 3%. The Seattle patients, enrolled during active infection, were followed longitudinally. Germline CDR1 and CDR2: MNHEY and SVGAGI. The CDR3 consists of 14 residues. With 3 bases removed from V and 3 bases from J, the gap between germline ends came to 11 bases.

The chain is built from TRBV6-5 and TRBJ1-1, with unresolved D. This receptor was identified in a man in his thirties or forties with COVID-19, enrolled during active disease. Sequencing was done on a sample of peripheral blood. The DNA for the CDR3 is TGTGCCAGCAGTTATCAGGAGGGAGACACTGAAGCTTTCTTT. Translation: CASSYQEGDTEAFF.